This TCR beta chain was identified in a study of shared clonotypes between healthy human individuals. The V end was cut by 6 bases, the J end by 2 bases, with 10 bases between. The CDR3 extends over 13 amino acids. From germline, CDR1 is MNHEY and CDR2 SMNVEV (reference sequence). Data came from immunoSEQ multiplex PCR; TCRdb stores just in-frame clones and leaves some out. The table has about 1.5 million clones, around 98% seen once. This sequence originates from a man aged 25 to 45 in good health. The sample comprised naive CD4+ T cells sorted from blood. As for subset: CD45RA+ positively selected. The chain links TRBV27 to TRBJ1-2; maybe TRBD1 (5 bases). Written as DNA, the CDR3 is TGTGCCAGCAGGATAGACAGAAACTATGGCTACACCTTC. It is translated as CASRIDRNYGYTF.